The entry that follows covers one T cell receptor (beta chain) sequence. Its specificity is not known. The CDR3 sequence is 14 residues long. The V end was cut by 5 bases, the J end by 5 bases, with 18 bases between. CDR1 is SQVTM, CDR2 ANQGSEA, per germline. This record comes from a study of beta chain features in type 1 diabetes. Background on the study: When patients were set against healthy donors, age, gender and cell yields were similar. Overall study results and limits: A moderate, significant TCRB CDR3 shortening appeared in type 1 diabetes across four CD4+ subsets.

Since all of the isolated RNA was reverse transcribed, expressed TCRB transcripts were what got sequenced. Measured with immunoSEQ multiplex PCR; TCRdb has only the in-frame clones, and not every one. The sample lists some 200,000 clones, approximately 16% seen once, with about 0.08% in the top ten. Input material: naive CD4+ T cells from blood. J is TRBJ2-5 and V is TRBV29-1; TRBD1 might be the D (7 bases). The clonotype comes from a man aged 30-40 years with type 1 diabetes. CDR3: CSVLRVQGRETQYF. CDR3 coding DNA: TGCAGCGTTCTGCGGGTACAGGGGAGGGAGACCCAGTACTTC.